This record concerns one T cell receptor (beta chain) sequence. The CDR3 runs to 15 residues. Germline CDR1 and CDR2: KGHSH and LQKENI. V lost 3 bases and J lost 3; bases outside the gene matches: 3. This sample was taken from a study of siplizumab effects on memory and regulatory T cells. Assay: immunoSEQ multiplex PCR; the TCRdb copy retains only in-frame clones and omits some. Of some 65,000 clones in the sample, over 75% were seen once. This clonotype was obtained from a human donor in good health. Material: Tregs sorted from blood. The V call is TRBV18, the J call TRBJ2-3; 10 bases fit TRBD2. The CDR3, as DNA: TGTGCCAGCTCACCGCTAGCGGGAGAAACAGATACGCAGTATTTT. It encodes CASSPLAGETDTQYF. Filled out from reference TRBV18 and TRBJ2-3, the complete variable domain reads NAGVMQNPRHLVRRRGQEARLRCSPMKGHSHVYWYRQLPEEGLKFMVYLQKENIIDESGMPKERFSAEFPKEGPSILRIQQVVRGDSAAYFCASSPLAGETDTQYFGPGTRLTVL.